This entry features one TCR beta chain sequence. Antigen: not known. The CDR3 length is 14 residues. Unmatched junction bases numbered 10, after V lost 8 bases and J lost 6 bases. Germline loops: CDR1 SQVTM, CDR2 ANQGSEA. The data belong to a study of CD8 T cells in ankylosing spondylitis. Quantitative molecular-barcoded 5'-RACE generated the TCR beta libraries. One entry per CDR3 protein, called by TCRdb with MiXCR from the 5' RACE reads. The sample yields 400,000 or so distinct CDR3 sequences, roughly 27% seen once. Regarding the study as a whole: Enrichment of disease-linked clones was reportedly significant in matched ankylosing spondylitis synovial fluid. Blood from ankylosing spondylitis patients appeared to carry a characteristic eight-variant TCR beta motif. Before this, some motif variants had been reported in reactive arthritis synovial fluid and blood. The authors found the disease-linked clones to be CD8+ and relatively rare in peripheral blood.

The chain has TRBV29-1 and TRBJ2-1, with TRBD1 identical over 10 bases. Source material: blood, either unsorted or a sorted T cell fraction (not recorded which). The sequence came from a male donor with ankylosing spondylitis. The CDR3 protein is CSLRLGQGGNEQFF. In DNA, the CDR3 is TGCAGCCTCCGTCTCGGACAGGGGGGCAATGAGCAGTTCTTC.